The T cell receptor beta chain described here comes from a study of long-term antiretroviral therapy in people with HIV. General observations from the study: Post-ART samples showed increased diversity that remained below transplant donor control levels. ART adherence, viral resistance and therapy changes went undocumented.

A word on this clone: Antigen: not known.

The V end lost 0 bases, the J end lost 1 base, and 13 bases lay between the germline ends. The CDR3 is made up of 16 amino acids. CDR1 SGHTA and CDR2 FQGNSA come from the germline V gene. The immunoSEQ assay was v3.0, run at survey level. Using immunoSEQ multiplex PCR, the repertoire was profiled, and TCRdb retains in-frame clones only, with some absent. This table has 20,000 to 25,000 clones, 85% to 95% appearing once. V gene TRBV7-2 combines with J gene TRBJ2-7, with D hard to call. This clonotype was obtained from a woman in her thirties or forties with HIV. Sequencing was performed on unsorted PBMCs, taken 7.6 years after starting antiretroviral therapy. CDR3 in amino acids: CASSLALGIVSYEQYF. DNA for the CDR3: TGTGCCAGCAGCTTAGCGCTAGGGATAGTGTCCTACGAGCAGTACTTC. The whole variable domain, filled in from reference TRBV7-2 and TRBJ2-7, reads GAGVSQSPSNKVTEKGKDVELRCDPISGHTALYWYRQSLGQGLEFLIYFQGNSAPDKSGLPSDRFSAERTGGSVSTLTIQRTQQEDSAVYLCASSLALGIVSYEQYFGPGTRLTVT.